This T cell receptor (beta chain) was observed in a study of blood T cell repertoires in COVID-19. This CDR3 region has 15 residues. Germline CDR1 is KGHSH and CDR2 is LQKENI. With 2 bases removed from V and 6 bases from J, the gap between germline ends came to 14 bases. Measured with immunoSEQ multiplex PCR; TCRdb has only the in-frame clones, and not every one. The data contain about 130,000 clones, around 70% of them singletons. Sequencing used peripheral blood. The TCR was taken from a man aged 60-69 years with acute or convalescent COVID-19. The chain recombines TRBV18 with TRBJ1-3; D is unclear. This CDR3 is CASSPSRARENTIYF. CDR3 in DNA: TGTGCCAGCTCACCATCGAGGGCGCGGGAAAACACCATATATTTT.